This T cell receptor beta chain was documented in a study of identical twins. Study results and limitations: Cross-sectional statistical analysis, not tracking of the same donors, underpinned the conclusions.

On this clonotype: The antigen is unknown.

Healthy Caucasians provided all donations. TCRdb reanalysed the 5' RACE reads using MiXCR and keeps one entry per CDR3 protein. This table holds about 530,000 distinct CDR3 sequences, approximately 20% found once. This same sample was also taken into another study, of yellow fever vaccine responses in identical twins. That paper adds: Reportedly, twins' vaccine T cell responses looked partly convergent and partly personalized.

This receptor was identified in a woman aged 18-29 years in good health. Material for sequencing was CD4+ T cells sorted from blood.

In DNA, the CDR3 is TGTGCCAGCAGCTTGGAGGGACTAATCACTGAAGCTTTCTTT. It encodes CASSLEGLITEAFF. The chain employs TRBV7-3 and TRBJ1-1; D perhaps matches TRBD1 (5 bases). Trimming removed 3 bases at V and 4 bases at J, with 12 bases between. The CDR3 extends over 14 amino acids. Germline lookup yields CDR1 SGHTA and CDR2 FQGTGA.